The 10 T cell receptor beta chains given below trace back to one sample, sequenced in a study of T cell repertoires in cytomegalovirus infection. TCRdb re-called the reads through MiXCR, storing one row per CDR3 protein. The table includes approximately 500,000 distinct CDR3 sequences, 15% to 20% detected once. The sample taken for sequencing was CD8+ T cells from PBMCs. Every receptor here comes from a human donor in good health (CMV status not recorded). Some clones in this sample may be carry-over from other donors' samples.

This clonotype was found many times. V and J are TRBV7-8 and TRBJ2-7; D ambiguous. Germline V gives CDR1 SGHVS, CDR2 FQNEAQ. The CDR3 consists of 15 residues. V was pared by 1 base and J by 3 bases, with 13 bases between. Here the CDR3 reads CASSLETPANYEQYF. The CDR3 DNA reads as TGTGCCAGCAGCTTAGAAACGCCAGCGAACTACGAGCAGTACTTC.

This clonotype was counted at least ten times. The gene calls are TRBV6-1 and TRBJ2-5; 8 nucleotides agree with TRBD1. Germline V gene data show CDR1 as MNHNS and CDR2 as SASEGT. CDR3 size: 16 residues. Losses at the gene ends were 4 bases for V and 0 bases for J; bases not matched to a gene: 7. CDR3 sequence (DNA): TGTGCCAGCAGTGCCCCCGACAGGGGAAACCAAGAGACCCAGTACTTC. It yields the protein CASSAPDRGNQETQYF.

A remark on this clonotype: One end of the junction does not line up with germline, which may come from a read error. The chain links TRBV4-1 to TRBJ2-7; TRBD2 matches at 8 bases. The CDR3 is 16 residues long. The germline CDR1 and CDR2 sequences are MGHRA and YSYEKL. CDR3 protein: CASSQTTSGAAYAQYF. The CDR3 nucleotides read TGCGCCAGCAGCCAGACAACTAGCGGCGCCGCCTACGCGCAGTACTTC.

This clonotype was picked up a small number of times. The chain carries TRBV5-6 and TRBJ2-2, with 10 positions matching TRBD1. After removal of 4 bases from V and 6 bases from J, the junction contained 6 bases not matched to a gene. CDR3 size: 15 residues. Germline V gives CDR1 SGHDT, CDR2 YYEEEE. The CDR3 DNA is TGTGCCAGCAGCCTAGGACAGGGGGTACCCGGGGAGCTGTTTTTT. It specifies CASSLGQGVPGELFF.

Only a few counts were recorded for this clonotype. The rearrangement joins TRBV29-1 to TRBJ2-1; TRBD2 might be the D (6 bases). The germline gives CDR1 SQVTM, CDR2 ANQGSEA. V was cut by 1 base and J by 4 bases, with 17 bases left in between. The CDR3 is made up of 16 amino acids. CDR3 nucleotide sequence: TGCAGCGTTGAAGGCGTAGGAGGGGTCCCTTACAATGAGCAGTTCTTC. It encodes CSVEGVGGVPYNEQFF.

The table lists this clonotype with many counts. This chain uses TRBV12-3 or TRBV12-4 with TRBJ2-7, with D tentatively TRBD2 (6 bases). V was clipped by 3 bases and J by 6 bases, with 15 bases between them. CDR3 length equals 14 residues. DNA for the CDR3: TGTGCCAGCAGTTTCGGAGGGGAATCGGTCGAGCAGTACTTC. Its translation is CASSFGGESVEQYF.

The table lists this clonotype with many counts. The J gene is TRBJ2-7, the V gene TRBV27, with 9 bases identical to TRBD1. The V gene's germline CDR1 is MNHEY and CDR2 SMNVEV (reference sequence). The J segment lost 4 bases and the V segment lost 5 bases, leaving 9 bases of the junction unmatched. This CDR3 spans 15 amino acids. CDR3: CASSRLGTGPYEQYF. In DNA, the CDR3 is TGTGCCAGCAGTAGGCTCGGGACAGGGCCTTACGAGCAGTACTTC.

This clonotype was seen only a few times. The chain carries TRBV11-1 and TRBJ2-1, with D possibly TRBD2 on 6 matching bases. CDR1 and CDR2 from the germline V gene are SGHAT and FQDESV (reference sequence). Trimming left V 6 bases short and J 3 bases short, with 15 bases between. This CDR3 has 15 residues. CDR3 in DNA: TGTGCCAGCAGGACGGAGGGTCAGAACTACAATGAGCAGTTCTTC. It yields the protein CASRTEGQNYNEQFF.

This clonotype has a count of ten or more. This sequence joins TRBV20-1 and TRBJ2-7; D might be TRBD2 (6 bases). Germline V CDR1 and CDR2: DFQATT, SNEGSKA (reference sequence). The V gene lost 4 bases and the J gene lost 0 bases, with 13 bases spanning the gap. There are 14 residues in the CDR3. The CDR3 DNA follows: TGCAGTGCTACCCCTCGACTAGACTCCTACGAGCAGTACTTC. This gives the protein CSATPRLDSYEQYF.

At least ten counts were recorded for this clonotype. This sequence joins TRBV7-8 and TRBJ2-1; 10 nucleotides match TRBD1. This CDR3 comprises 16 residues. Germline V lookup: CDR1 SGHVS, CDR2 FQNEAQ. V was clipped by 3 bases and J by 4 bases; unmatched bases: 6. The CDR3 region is CASSFRTGGRYNEQFF. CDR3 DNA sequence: TGTGCCAGCAGCTTTCGGACAGGGGGACGTTACAATGAGCAGTTCTTC.